A selection of T cell receptor beta chains follows, all from one sample in a study of identical twins. TCRdb itself ran the 5' RACE reads through MiXCR, one entry per CDR3 protein. The table lists just under 650,000 distinct CDR3 sequences, just over 7% of them singletons. The sample was also reused in another study, on yellow fever vaccine responses in identical twins.

The sequenced sample consisted of PBMCs. Receptors originate from a woman under 30 in good health. Each CDR3 is given with its conserved first and last residue. The D gene is left open where the match is weak. Size values are once, few and many counts, or a class for expanded clones, and some rows have none.

TRBV29-1	TRBJ2-7	many	TRBD1	TGCAGCGGAGGACAGGGAGGTGACGAGCAGTACTTC	CSGGQGGDEQYF
TRBV25-1	TRBJ2-2	NA	TRBD1	TGTGCCAGCAGAGATGCCGGGACAGGGATCGTCGGGGAGCTGTTTTTT	CASRDAGTGIVGELFF
TRBV7-9	TRBJ1-2	many	TRBD1	TGTGCCAGCAGCTTAGCTGGGGCGGGACAGGACCGTGGCTACACCTTC	CASSLAGAGQDRGYTF
TRBV5-5	TRBJ2-2	few	NA	TGTGCCAGCAGCTTCTCTAACCCCAACGGGGAGCTGTTTTTT	CASSFSNPNGELFF
TRBV6-6	TRBJ2-5	few	NA	TGTGCCAGCAGAAAACCAAGTTTGGAGACCCAGTACTTC	CASRKPSLETQYF
TRBV20-1	TRBJ2-7	few	NA	TGCAGTGCTAGAGAAACCCCACAGGGGGGGAACTACGAGCAGTACTTC	CSARETPQGGNYEQYF
TRBV7-9	TRBJ2-2	few	NA	TGTGCCAGCAGCTTAGTGGACCCGAACACCGGGGAGCTGTTTTTT	CASSLVDPNTGELFF
TRBV27	TRBJ2-7	NA	NA	TGTGCCAGCAGTATATCGGGACTCGGATACGAGCAGTACTTC	CASSISGLGYEQYF
TRBV5-1	TRBJ1-6	few	TRBD1	TGCGCCAGCAGCCAGACAGGGATGTATAATTCACCCCTCCACTTT	CASSQTGMYNSPLHF
TRBV7-6	TRBJ2-7	few	TRBD2	TGTGCCAGCAGCTTAGGGTCCGTGACTAGCGGAAGCTCCTACGAGCAGTACTTC	CASSLGSVTSGSSYEQYF
TRBV24-1	TRBJ2-1	many	TRBD2	TGTGCCACCAGTGCCGAGACGGGACTAGGATTTTTCAATGAGCAGTTCTTC	CATSAETGLGFFNEQFF
TRBV6-1	TRBJ1-5	many	TRBD1	TGTGCCAGCAGTGGACGACAGGGGTTGTTTAGTCCCCAGCATTTT	CASSGRQGLFSPQHF
TRBV6-5	TRBJ2-5	NA	TRBD2	TGTGCCAGCAGTTTTAGCGGGGGGGCACCCGGGACCCAGTACTTC	CASSFSGGAPGTQYF
TRBV20-1	TRBJ2-7	NA	NA	TGCAGTGCTAGAACCAGTTCGGGAACCTACGAGCAGTACTTC	CSARTSSGTYEQYF
TRBV10-3	TRBJ2-7	few	NA	TGTGCCATCAGGGACTCGCCCCAAGCCTACGAGCAGTACTTC	CAIRDSPQAYEQYF
TRBV11-3	TRBJ2-1	few	TRBD1	TGTGCCAGCGCCCTCCTGGCGGGACAGGCGGATGAGCAGTTCTTC	CASALLAGQADEQFF
TRBV18	TRBJ2-7	few	NA	TGTGCCAGCTCCCTCAAGAGTACCTACGAGCAGTACTTC	CASSLKSTYEQYF
TRBV18	TRBJ2-1	many	NA	TGTGCCAGCTCACCATCCACAAGCTCCTACAATGAGCAGTTCTTC	CASSPSTSSYNEQFF
TRBV7-9	TRBJ1-2	many	NA	TGTGCCAGCAGCTTCACAGCAGTTGACTATGGCTACACCTTC	CASSFTAVDYGYTF